These 12 T cell receptor beta chains share one sample of origin, sequenced in a study of a mutant IDH1 vaccine in newly diagnosed glioma. These receptors' antigens are unknown. Regarding time point: week 23, last vaccination. Topical imiquimod was applied with each vaccine dose, which held 300 ug of mutant IDH1 20-mer peptide. Produced via immunoSEQ multiplex PCR; TCRdb's table is partial and in-frame only. The sample lists about 55,000 clones, 75% to 90% occurring once. Sequencing was performed on PBMCs, taken from a glioma patient whose treatment included an IDH1 peptide vaccine. The receptors were gathered from a man aged 35 to 55 with glioma.

The V and J genes are TRBV7-8 and TRBJ1-6; TRBD1 might be the D (6 bases). There are 19 residues in the CDR3. V lost 3 bases and J lost 0, with 18 bases in between. Per germline, CDR1 SGHVS and CDR2 FQNEAQ. DNA for the CDR3: TGTGCCAGCAGCTTCGGGGACAAAAGGTTGAGCTCCTATAATTCACCCCTCCACTTT. Protein product: CASSFGDKRLSSYNSPLHF. Drawing the rest from reference TRBV7-8 and TRBJ1-6, the complete variable domain is GAGVSQSPRYKVAKRGQDVALRCDPISGHVSLFWYQQALGQGPEFLTYFQNEAQLDKSGLPSDRFFAERPEGSVSTLKIQRTQQEDSAVYLCASSFGDKRLSSYNSPLHFGNGTRLTVT.

The CDR3 reads CASSVSGGAADTQYF. The CDR3 coding sequence is TGTGCCAGCAGTGTTAGCGGGGGGGCGGCAGATACGCAGTATTTT. This chain links TRBV6-4 with TRBJ2-3; TRBD2 matches at 11 bases. V shed 4 bases, J shed 4 bases, and the junction held 4 bases outside the gene matches. Looked up from germline, CDR1 is MRHNA and CDR2 is SNTAGT. The CDR3 length is 15 residues.

This chain uses TRBV5-4 with TRBJ2-6, with D hard to call. V lost 0 bases, J lost 2 bases, and 15 bases lay in between. The CDR3 extends over 18 amino acids. CDR1 and CDR2 from the germline V gene are SGHNT and YYREEE (reference sequence). The CDR3 loop is CASSLGPGYSPGANVLTF. CDR3 bases: TGTGCCAGCAGCTTGGGACCAGGTTATTCCCCTGGGGCCAACGTCCTGACTTTC.

This chain uses TRBV10-2 with TRBJ2-2, with D tentatively TRBD1 or TRBD2 (6 bases each). This CDR3 is built from 14 residues. Trimming stripped 8 bases from V and 7 bases from J, with 17 bases between. The V gene's germline CDR1 is WSHSY and CDR2 SAAADI. The CDR3 DNA follows: TGCGCCAGCGTGACGGGGGCCTCGAACGGGGAGCTGTTTTTT. Amino acid sequence: CASVTGASNGELFF.

The chain combines TRBV2 with TRBJ2-5; TRBD2 agrees at 10 bases. The V gene's germline CDR1 is SNHLY and CDR2 FYNNEI. This CDR3 contains 14 residues. The V and J ends lost 7 bases and 5 bases, in that order; junction bases with no gene match: 7. Written as DNA, the CDR3 is TGTGCCAGCATCAGCGGGGGGGGGATCGAGACCCAGTACTTC. Protein product: CASISGGGIETQYF. Together with reference TRBV2 and TRBJ2-5, the CDR3 gives the full variable domain: EPEVTQTPSHQVTQMGQEVILRCVPISNHLYFYWYRQILGQKVEFLVSFYNNEISEKSEIFDDQFSVERPDGSNFTLKIRSTKLEDSAMYFCASISGGGIETQYFGPGTRLLVL.

This chain uses TRBV4-2 with TRBJ2-6; weak D call: TRBD1 (5 bases). The CDR3 has 18 residues. In germline, CDR1 is LGHNA, CDR2 YNFKEQ. V shed 4 bases and J shed 0 bases, with 16 bases lying between them. The DNA of the CDR3 is TGTGCCAGCAGCCTCGGGCTGACAGCTAGCTCTGGGGCCAACGTCCTGACTTTC. Protein: CASSLGLTASSGANVLTF.

This sequence joins TRBV11-2 and TRBJ2-6; maybe TRBD1 (6 bases). Deletions cut 9 bases from V and 0 bases from J, with 9 bases between. The CDR3 has 14 residues. Germline V gene sequence: CDR1 SGHAT, CDR2 FQNNGV. The CDR3 bases are TGTGCCAGTACAGGGACCTCTGGGGCCAACGTCCTGACTTTC. It codes for CASTGTSGANVLTF.

The chain has TRBV29-1 and TRBJ1-2; D is undetermined. The V end was cut by 4 bases, the J end by 8 bases, with 5 bases between. The CDR3 is 9 amino acids. Germline CDR1 SQVTM, CDR2 ANQGSEA. The CDR3 region has the DNA TGCAGCGTTGTGGCCGGCTACACCTTC. This translates into CSVVAGYTF.

CDR3 sequence reads: CASSQRAGTNTGELFF. In DNA, the CDR3 is TGTGCCAGCAGCCAACGAGCGGGGACTAACACCGGGGAGCTGTTTTTT. The chain joins TRBV4-2 to TRBJ2-2; 7 nucleotides align to TRBD2. This CDR3 region has 16 residues. J lost 2 bases, V lost 2 bases, and 5 bases had no gene match. Germline loops: CDR1 LGHNA, CDR2 YNFKEQ.

This rearrangement joins TRBV18 to TRBJ2-7; tentatively, D is TRBD2 (6 bases). Trimming took off 3 bases at V and 6 bases at J, with 15 bases between the two ends. This CDR3 is 14 amino acids long. Germline CDR1 reads KGHSH; CDR2 reads LQKENI. Here the CDR3 DNA reads TGTGCCAGCTCACCTCCGGGGGTGGCCGGCGAGCAGTACTTC. Its protein product is CASSPPGVAGEQYF.

The chain couples TRBV18 to TRBJ1-1; D perhaps matches TRBD1 (6 bases). Trimming took 3 bases from V and 1 from J, leaving 12 bases between them. Per germline, CDR1 KGHSH and CDR2 LQKENI. The CDR3 consists of 15 residues. The CDR3 loop is CASSPPDSTNTEAFF. CDR3 DNA: TGTGCCAGCTCACCCCCGGACAGCACGAACACTGAAGCTTTCTTT.

The CDR3 protein is CASSLPSGPTGTDTQYF. The CDR3 nucleotides are TGCGCCAGCAGCTTGCCTAGCGGCCCCACGGGCACAGATACGCAGTATTTT. The genes are TRBV5-1 and TRBJ2-3; 7 nucleotides align to TRBD2. The length of the CDR3 is 17 residues. The J segment lost 1 base and the V segment lost 1 base, leaving 9 bases of the junction unmatched. Germline V lookup: CDR1 SGHRS, CDR2 YFSETQ.